Given below is one TCR beta chain in context. Its antigen is not identified. The record originates from a study of T cell repertoires in cytomegalovirus infection. Background on the study: Based on public TCR beta signatures, there were indications of CMV infection and of a matching HLA type.

The germline CDR1 and CDR2 sequences are SEHNR and FQNEAQ (reference sequence). The trim removed 4 bases at V and 10 bases at J, leaving 8 bases unmatched. There are 14 residues in the CDR3. TCRdb ran MiXCR on the reads and lists one entry per CDR3 protein. This sample yields under 200,000 distinct CDR3 sequences, of which under 20% are seen a single time; around 20% belongs to the top ten. Findings and caveats of the study: Accumulated public TCR beta family frequency recognized individuals carrying CMV together with the relevant HLA. HLA-C-restricted CMV-specific TCR beta clonotypes prevailed in the ex vivo response.

The chain links TRBV7-9 to TRBJ2-1; 9 bases fit TRBD2. This receptor was taken from a human donor in good health (CMV status not recorded). Some clones in this sample may be carry-over from other donors' samples. Sequencing used CD8+ T cells from PBMCs. CDR3 sequence (DNA): TGTGCCAGCAGCTATAGCGGGCTAGCGGGGGAGCAGTTCTTC. Its translation is CASSYSGLAGEQFF.